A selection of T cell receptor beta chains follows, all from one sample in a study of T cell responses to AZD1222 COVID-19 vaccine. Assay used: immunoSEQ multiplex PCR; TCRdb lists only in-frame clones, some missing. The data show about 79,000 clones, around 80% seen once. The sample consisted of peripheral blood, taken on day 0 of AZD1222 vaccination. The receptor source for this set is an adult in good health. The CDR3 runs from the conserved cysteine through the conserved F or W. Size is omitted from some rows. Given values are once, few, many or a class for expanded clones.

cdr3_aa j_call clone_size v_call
CASSSGTIHSYEQYF TRBJ2-7 NA TRBV5-1
CSVEALQGAGGYTF TRBJ1-2 NA TRBV29-1
CASSPYGQGNNQPQHF TRBJ1-5 NA TRBV18
CASSLDGHRNTEAFF TRBJ1-1 NA TRBV7-9
CASRSGTRTDTQYF TRBJ2-3 NA TRBV5-4
CASSQDRDEKLFF TRBJ1-4 NA TRBV6-5
CASSPTGTSGFSYNEQFF TRBJ2-1 NA TRBV5-8
CASTGNTEAFF TRBJ1-1 NA TRBV6-5
CASSPTHGHPNQHF TRBJ1-5 NA TRBV4-1
CASSLSEGGWETQYF TRBJ2-5 NA TRBV3-1/TRBV3-2
CASSLALAGTGTEAFF TRBJ1-1 NA TRBV18
CASSSRRFSYNEQFF TRBJ2-1 NA TRBV5-4
CASSAQGQSYEQYF TRBJ2-7 many TRBV11-2
CASSLLSGGFVGGYTF TRBJ1-2 few TRBV28
CASSARRDSYNEQFF TRBJ2-1 NA TRBV11-2
CASIPGPSGNTIYF TRBJ1-3 NA TRBV6-5
CASSPGTALSGNTIYF TRBJ1-3 NA TRBV14
CATSRPQREGALFF TRBJ1-4 NA TRBV15
CASSFRLAGGKINEQFF TRBJ2-1 NA TRBV27
CASSQARTGGNTEAFF TRBJ1-1 NA TRBV3-1/TRBV3-2
CASSVGTDRRDTQYF TRBJ2-3 NA TRBV5-1
CAWSVPSLNEQYF TRBJ2-7 NA TRBV30
CASSLLNTDTQYF TRBJ2-3 NA TRBV11-3
CSAKVGTLGGELFF TRBJ2-2 few TRBV29-1
CASNAGVIETQYF TRBJ2-5 NA TRBV10-2
CASSETGGWNTEAFF TRBJ1-1 NA TRBV5-6
CASSGLGAWNTEAFF TRBJ1-1 once TRBV25-1
CATSVGLGLAGDTDTQYF TRBJ2-3 NA TRBV24-1
CSVEQGGNYGYTF TRBJ1-2 NA TRBV29-1
CASSGDRRESGNTIYF TRBJ1-3 NA TRBV7-2
CASRGTASSSYEQYF TRBJ2-7 NA TRBV5-6
CASSDRQSGQPQHF TRBJ1-5 NA TRBV2
CASRLGATGVTEAFF TRBJ1-1 NA TRBV6-4
CASSFDRYFANTGELFF TRBJ2-2 NA TRBV5-6
CATSGGDAYNEQFF TRBJ2-1 NA TRBV5-1
CASSYQPTGPRTEAFF TRBJ1-1 NA TRBV6-5
CASSIAISGSYEQYF TRBJ2-7 NA TRBV19
CASSLHRRQKNTEAFF TRBJ1-1 few TRBV11-2
CASGAGTRNTEAFF TRBJ1-1 NA TRBV2
CASSPPPGEGGYTF TRBJ1-2 NA TRBV28
CATQEGTGPSSYEQYF TRBJ2-7 NA TRBV10-3
CSVPAGASFTEAFF TRBJ1-1 NA TRBV29-1
CASSQVLGREAFF TRBJ1-1 NA TRBV14
CASSPPGAGEKLFF TRBJ1-4 NA TRBV27
CAIGGQGETQYF TRBJ2-5 NA TRBV10-3
CASSAGQPNSPLHF TRBJ1-6 NA TRBV5-1
CASSSGPSVGYTF TRBJ1-2 few TRBV9
CASSLTSGGPGEQYF TRBJ2-7 NA TRBV18
CASSEFVYLMNTEAFF TRBJ1-1 NA TRBV2
CASSLVGSYEKLFF TRBJ1-4 NA TRBV11-2
CSAGGQEGGYTF TRBJ1-2 NA TRBV29-1
CASSAMGLRYGYTF TRBJ1-2 NA TRBV25-1
CASSQDRADRKLFF TRBJ1-4 once TRBV28
CASSFGQGREKLFF TRBJ1-4 NA TRBV5-1
CASSQDFAGNTIYF TRBJ1-3 NA TRBV4-1